A selection of T cell receptor beta chains follows, all from one sample in a study of siplizumab effects on memory and regulatory T cells. The protocol was immunoSEQ multiplex PCR, while the TCRdb copy is restricted to in-frame clones and leaves out a portion. The sample records some 53,000 clones, 95% to 97% being singletons. The sequencing sample was made of naive CD4+ T cells sorted from blood. These receptors were collected from a human donor in good health. Each CDR3 is given with its conserved first and last residue. D genes are given only for firm matches. Size is stated for part of the rows, as once, few or many counts, or as a class when the clone is expanded.

D: -; J: TRBJ2-1; size: -; V: TRBV30; DNA: TGTGCCGGAAGGCGAGGGGGGGTGTACAATGAGCAGTTCTTC; CDR3: CAGRRGGVYNEQFF
D: TRBD2; J: TRBJ2-1; size: -; V: TRBV19; DNA: TGTGCCAGTACTCCAGCGGGACTATACAATGAGCAGTTCTTC; CDR3: CASTPAGLYNEQFF
D: TRBD2; J: TRBJ2-5; size: once; V: TRBV28; DNA: TGTGCCAGCAGTGTACGACTAGCGGGAGCCGTCGGGGAGACCCAGTACTTC; CDR3: CASSVRLAGAVGETQYF
D: -; J: TRBJ2-6; size: -; V: TRBV19; DNA: TGTGCCAGTAGTATCCTCCAAGGGTCTGGGGCCAACGTCCTGACTTTC; CDR3: CASSILQGSGANVLTF
D: -; J: TRBJ1-4; size: -; V: TRBV19; DNA: TGTGCCAGTAGTACTCGCCGTGGGACTAATGAAAAACTGTTTTTT; CDR3: CASSTRRGTNEKLFF
D: -; J: TRBJ2-7; size: -; V: TRBV5-4; DNA: TGTGCCAGCAGCTCCCGGGAAGTGGGGACCTACGAGCAGTACTTC; CDR3: CASSSREVGTYEQYF
D: -; J: TRBJ1-6; size: -; V: TRBV21-1; DNA: TGTGCCAGCAGTCTAATACACATACATCATAATTCACCCCTCCACTTT; CDR3: CASSLIHIHHNSPLHF
D: -; J: TRBJ2-5; size: -; V: TRBV28; DNA: TGTGCCTCTTTTGGGGGGCAAGAGACCCAGTACTTC; CDR3: CASFGGQETQYF
D: -; J: TRBJ2-1; size: -; V: TRBV6-5; DNA: TGTGCCAGCAGTTATATCGGCAGGGGCTCCTACAATGAGCAGTTCTTC; CDR3: CASSYIGRGSYNEQFF
D: -; J: TRBJ2-5; size: -; V: TRBV19; DNA: TGTGCCAGTAGTATCGGGGTGGTGGCTGGAGGGCCCGGGGAGACCCAGTACTTC; CDR3: CASSIGVVAGGPGETQYF
D: -; J: TRBJ1-5; size: -; V: TRBV21-1; DNA: TGTGCCAGCAGCAGCCGGGACCCTAGCAATCAGCCCCAGCATTTT; CDR3: CASSSRDPSNQPQHF
D: -; J: TRBJ1-4; size: -; V: TRBV6-5; DNA: TGTGCCAGCAGGGGGGCATCTACAACTAATGAAAAACTGTTTTTT; CDR3: CASRGASTTNEKLFF
D: -; J: TRBJ2-6; size: -; V: TRBV21-1; DNA: -; CDR3: CASSILDRVGVGANVLTF
D: -; J: TRBJ2-4; size: -; V: TRBV10-3; DNA: TGTGCCATCAGTGCAAACTTAGCCAAAAACATTCAGTACTTC; CDR3: CAISANLAKNIQYF
D: -; J: TRBJ2-2; size: -; V: TRBV27; DNA: TGTGCCAGCAGTTATATCAAATCCGGGGAGCTGTTTTTT; CDR3: CASSYIKSGELFF
D: -; J: TRBJ2-7; size: -; V: TRBV19; DNA: TGTGCCAGTAGTGCGGACGGACTGGCGGGGAATTACGAGCAGTACTTC; CDR3: CASSADGLAGNYEQYF
D: -; J: TRBJ2-2; size: once; V: TRBV7-2; DNA: TGTGCCAGCAGCCTACAGGGTAACACCGGGGAGCTGTTTTTT; CDR3: CASSLQGNTGELFF
D: -; J: TRBJ2-3; size: once; V: TRBV7-3; DNA: TGTGCCAGCGGGGACCCCGACACAGATACGCAGTATTTT; CDR3: CASGDPDTDTQYF
D: TRBD2; J: TRBJ2-2; size: -; V: TRBV9; DNA: TGTGCCAGCAGCCCCCGGACTAGCGGGAGCACCGGGGAGCTGTTTTTT; CDR3: CASSPRTSGSTGELFF
D: TRBD2; J: TRBJ2-2; size: -; V: TRBV7-8; DNA: TGTGCCAGCAGCAGAACTAGCGGGAGGTTCCCCGGGGAGCTGTTTTTT; CDR3: CASSRTSGRFPGELFF
D: TRBD1; J: TRBJ2-2; size: -; V: TRBV11-2; DNA: TGTGCCAGCAGCTGGGACAGGGGGAACACCGGGGAGCTGTTTTTT; CDR3: CASSWDRGNTGELFF
D: -; J: TRBJ2-1; size: -; V: TRBV2; DNA: TGTGCCAGCAGTGGACTCAGCTACAATGAGCAGTTCTTC; CDR3: CASSGLSYNEQFF
D: TRBD1; J: TRBJ1-2; size: once; V: TRBV6-5; DNA: TGTGCCAGCGGGAGGACAGGGAATGGCTACACCTTC; CDR3: CASGRTGNGYTF
D: TRBD2; J: TRBJ2-1; size: -; V: TRBV7-7; DNA: TGTGCTAGCAGCTCAAGCATTGGGGGTAGCGGGAGGCCCTACAATGAGCAGTTCTTC; CDR3: CASSSSIGGSGRPYNEQFF
D: -; J: TRBJ1-2; size: medium-sized; V: TRBV7-9; DNA: TGTGCCAGCAGCTCCGCGGGAGCTAACTATGGCTACACCTTC; CDR3: CASSSAGANYGYTF
D: -; J: TRBJ2-6; size: -; V: TRBV7-8; DNA: TGTGCCAGCAGCTTAGCCCCCGGGGCCAACGTCCTGACTTTC; CDR3: CASSLAPGANVLTF
D: -; J: TRBJ2-7; size: -; V: TRBV25-1; DNA: TGTGCCAGCAGTATGTCGTCCTACGAGCAGTACTTC; CDR3: CASSMSSYEQYF
D: -; J: TRBJ1-5; size: once; V: TRBV5-1; DNA: TGCGCCAGCAGCCCCGGGGTGGGGCCGAAAAATCAGCCCCAGCATTTT; CDR3: CASSPGVGPKNQPQHF
D: -; J: TRBJ1-1; size: -; V: TRBV27; DNA: TGTGCCAGCAGTGGTGTGTTTACGAACACTGAAGCTTTCTTT; CDR3: CASSGVFTNTEAFF
D: TRBD2; J: TRBJ2-5; size: -; V: TRBV19; DNA: TGTGCCAGTAAACTAGGGCTAGCGGGAAGCGAGACCCAGTACTTC; CDR3: CASKLGLAGSETQYF
D: -; J: TRBJ2-7; size: -; V: TRBV4-1; DNA: TGCGCCAGCGGATCGGCGCACAGGCCCGACGAGCAGTACTTC; CDR3: CASGSAHRPDEQYF
D: TRBD2; J: TRBJ2-1; size: -; V: TRBV9; DNA: TGTGCCAGCAGCGTTTCGACTAGCGGAAAAGCGCATGAGCAGTTCTTC; CDR3: CASSVSTSGKAHEQFF
D: TRBD1; J: TRBJ1-1; size: -; V: TRBV18; DNA: TGTGCCAGCTCACGGGGACAGGGGGTACTCACTGAAGCTTTCTTT; CDR3: CASSRGQGVLTEAFF
D: -; J: TRBJ1-2; size: -; V: TRBV7-9; DNA: TGTGCCAGCAGCCCACGGCCCTCTGGCTACACCTTC; CDR3: CASSPRPSGYTF
D: TRBD2; J: TRBJ2-1; size: -; V: TRBV6-6; DNA: TGTGCCAGCAGGTCGGGCGGGACTAGCGGGACGGCGCAGTTCTTC; CDR3: CASRSGGTSGTAQFF
D: -; J: TRBJ1-1; size: -; V: TRBV27; DNA: TGTGCCAGCAGTTTATATCCTCGGGATTCGGCTTTCTTT; CDR3: CASSLYPRDSAFF
D: -; J: TRBJ2-7; size: -; V: TRBV6-1; DNA: TGTGCCAGCAGTGAAAGTATAGGGGGCTACGAGCAGTACTTC; CDR3: CASSESIGGYEQYF
D: -; J: TRBJ2-3; size: -; V: TRBV7-3; DNA: TGTGCCAGCAGCCCTTCTGGACGCACAGATACGCAGTATTTT; CDR3: CASSPSGRTDTQYF
D: TRBD2; J: TRBJ2-3; size: -; V: TRBV9; DNA: TGTGCCAGCAGCCCTAACAGCGGGAGAAGCACAGATACGCAGTATTTT; CDR3: CASSPNSGRSTDTQYF
D: TRBD1; J: TRBJ2-5; size: once; V: TRBV19; DNA: TGTGCCAGTAATTATGGGACAGGGGAGACCCAGTACTTC; CDR3: CASNYGTGETQYF
D: TRBD2; J: TRBJ2-1; size: -; V: TRBV7-2; DNA: TGTGCCTCCAGCGGGAGGGCCAGCTCCTACAATGAGCAGTTCTTC; CDR3: CASSGRASSYNEQFF
D: -; J: TRBJ1-3; size: -; V: TRBV7-9; DNA: TGTGCCAGCAGCCCCGACAGGCGCTCTGGAAACACCATATATTTT; CDR3: CASSPDRRSGNTIYF
D: -; J: TRBJ1-4; size: -; V: TRBV5-1; DNA: TGCGCCAGCAGCTTGGTAGGGGCCAATGAAAAACTGTTTTTT; CDR3: CASSLVGANEKLFF
D: -; J: TRBJ2-3; size: -; V: TRBV7-6; DNA: TGTGCCAGCACCCAATGGGGGCGGGGACGGGGGACAGATACGCAGTATTTT; CDR3: CASTQWGRGRGTDTQYF
D: -; J: TRBJ1-3; size: -; V: TRBV7-8; DNA: TGTGCCAGCAGCTCGGGGACCTCCAGCTCTGGAAACACCATATATTTT; CDR3: CASSSGTSSSGNTIYF
D: -; J: TRBJ2-6; size: -; V: TRBV19; DNA: TGTGCCAGTAGTATAGCCCAGGGCTCTGGGGCCAACGTCCTGACTTTC; CDR3: CASSIAQGSGANVLTF
D: TRBD2; J: TRBJ2-1; size: -; V: TRBV6-4; DNA: TGTGCCAGCAGTGATTTCTTGCTTGGCGGGAGCTACAATGAGCAGTTCTTC; CDR3: CASSDFLLGGSYNEQFF
D: TRBD2; J: TRBJ2-7; size: -; V: TRBV13; DNA: TGTGCCAGCAGGCGAGCGGGAGGTACCCACGAGCAGTACTTC; CDR3: CASRRAGGTHEQYF